This passage covers 17 T cell receptor beta chains from one sample sequenced in a study of blood T cell repertoires in COVID-19. TCRdb's copy holds only in-frame clones and misses some; the assay was immunoSEQ multiplex PCR. This sample carries 150,000 or so clones, around four fifths of them seen once, and the ten largest clones take roughly 11%. Sequencing input: peripheral blood. The origin of the receptors is a human donor in a cohort sampled during active COVID-19.

The CDR3: CASSPIGQGVNSPLHF. For the CDR3, the DNA is TGTGCCAGCAGCCCGATAGGACAGGGTGTTAATTCACCCCTCCACTTT. The chain links TRBV7-6 to TRBJ1-6; 8 bases map to TRBD1. CDR1 and CDR2 from the germline V gene are SGHVS and FNYEAQ. This CDR3 has 16 amino acids. V lost 5 bases to trimming and J lost 6 bases; unmatched junction nucleotides: 9.

The chain uses TRBV6-5 and TRBJ2-7; weak D call: TRBD1 (6 bases). The V gene's germline CDR1 is MNHEY and CDR2 SVGAGI. Trimming removed 4 bases at V and 6 bases at J, with 16 bases between. The CDR3 consists of 14 residues. The CDR3 here is CASSLLNRELEQYF. CDR3 DNA sequence: TGTGCCAGCAGTTTACTCAACAGGGAGCTCGAGCAGTACTTC.

This clone was found once. The chain couples TRBV28 to TRBJ1-5; 7 positions agree with TRBD1. Germline V lookup: CDR1 MDHEN, CDR2 SYDVKM. The trim removed 3 bases at V and 0 bases at J, leaving 8 bases unmatched. There are 17 residues in the CDR3. CDR3 amino acids: CASSFSPTGNSNQPQHF. CDR3 in DNA: TGTGCCAGCAGTTTTTCCCCGACAGGGAATAGCAATCAGCCCCAGCATTTT.

The J gene is TRBJ2-2, the V gene TRBV19; a weak D match, TRBD2 (6 bases). Germline CDR1 is LNHDA and CDR2 is SQIVND (reference sequence). The CDR3 has 14 residues. Trimming shortened V by 3 bases and J by 6 bases, and 11 bases separated the two germline ends. The CDR3 is CASSMGGTAGELFF. The CDR3 DNA follows: TGTGCCAGTAGTATGGGCGGGACCGCCGGGGAGCTGTTTTTT.

CDR3 loop: CASSLGRASTDTQYF. CDR3 nucleotides: TGTGCCAGCAGCTTAGGGCGGGCCAGCACAGATACGCAGTATTTT. The chain combines TRBV7-3 with TRBJ2-3, with D perhaps TRBD2 (5 bases). Deletions cut 2 bases from V and 0 bases from J, with 9 bases between. Germline lookup yields CDR1 SGHTA and CDR2 FQGTGA. This CDR3 comprises 15 residues.

In its sample, this clone was seen once. The CDR3 region is CASSYASGGASNEQFF. The DNA of the CDR3 is TGTGCCAGCAGTTACGCTAGCGGGGGGGCCAGTAATGAGCAGTTCTTC. This rearrangement joins TRBV6-2 or TRBV6-3 to TRBJ2-1; TRBD2 aligns across 12 bases. The junction had 6 bases not matched to a gene; V was cut back by 2 bases and J by 7 bases. CDR3 size: 16 residues. Germline CDR1 and CDR2: MNHEY and SVGEGT.

The chain couples TRBV10-2 to TRBJ2-3, with unresolved D. The germline V gene encodes CDR1 WSHSY and CDR2 SAAADI. The CDR3 has 15 amino acids. Deletions cut 2 bases from V and 1 base from J, with 10 bases between. The CDR3 nucleotides read TGCGCCAGCAGTGAGCCCCCACGGGGCACAGATACGCAGTATTTT. Amino acid sequence: CASSEPPRGTDTQYF.

This clone occurred a few times. The chain recombines TRBV9 with TRBJ1-2; no clear D. Germline lookup yields CDR1 SGDLS and CDR2 YYNGEE. The CDR3 totals 14 residues. The V end was cut by 3 bases, the J end by 5 bases, with 14 bases between. The CDR3 DNA follows: TGTGCCAGCAGCGCCGATGGCAAATCATATGGCTACACCTTC. This sequence encodes CASSADGKSYGYTF.

The V and J genes are TRBV9 and TRBJ2-3; no reliable D call. V was pared by 0 bases and J by 2 bases, with 4 bases between. This CDR3 has 13 residues. Germline lookup yields CDR1 SGDLS and CDR2 YYNGEE. The CDR3 protein is CASSVGHTDTQYF. CDR3 DNA sequence: TGTGCCAGCAGCGTAGGGCACACAGATACGCAGTATTTT.

This rearrangement joins TRBV30 to TRBJ2-1; D is unclear. Trimming cost V 0 bases and J 10 bases, with 7 bases left between them. CDR1 and CDR2 from the germline V gene are GTSNPN and SVGIG (reference sequence). This CDR3 is built from 11 residues. The CDR3 coding sequence is TGTGCCTGGAGTGTAACCGGGGAGCAGTTCTTC. Amino acids: CAWSVTGEQFF.

The V and J genes are TRBV11-2 and TRBJ1-6, with TRBD1 as a possible D gene (6 bases). CDR1 is SGHAT, CDR2 FQNNGV, per germline. The CDR3 has 17 amino acids. V lost 5 bases and J lost 1, with 15 bases in between. DNA of the CDR3: TGTGCCAGCAGCAGAGAGGGGGTCGGGTCCTATAATTCACCCCTCCACTTT. It codes for CASSREGVGSYNSPLHF.

A single count supports this clone. The chain links TRBV19 to TRBJ2-4, with 8 bases fitting TRBD2. Germline V lookup: CDR1 LNHDA, CDR2 SQIVND (reference sequence). CDR3 length: 12 residues. The J segment lost 6 bases and the V segment lost 7 bases, leaving 2 bases of the junction unmatched. The CDR3, as DNA: TGTGCCAGTAATGCGGGGGGAAACATTCAGTACTTC. Translation gives CASNAGGNIQYF.

The rearrangement joins TRBV15 to TRBJ1-2; D gene unclear. The CDR3 contains 14 residues. Germline V lookup: CDR1 LNHNV, CDR2 YYDKDF (reference sequence). The V gene lost 0 bases and the J gene lost 0 bases, with 5 bases spanning the gap. For the CDR3, the DNA is TGTGCCACCAGCAGAGACGACACTAACTATGGCTACACCTTC. The encoded protein is CATSRDDTNYGYTF.

The chain is built from TRBV30 and TRBJ1-3, with D maybe TRBD1 (6 bases). The germline CDR1 and CDR2 sequences are GTSNPN and SVGIG (reference sequence). V was trimmed by 5 bases and J by 0 bases, leaving 14 bases between them. The CDR3 totals 15 residues. CDR3 region: CAWGTGSGSGNTIYF. CDR3 nucleotides: TGTGCCTGGGGAACAGGGAGTGGCTCTGGAAACACCATATATTTT.

This clone was recorded only once. V gene TRBV29-1 combines with J gene TRBJ1-2, with D unclear. Between the trimmed V and J ends, which lost 7 bases and 3 bases, there was a span of 15 bases. Germline lookup yields CDR1 SQVTM and CDR2 ANQGSEA. This CDR3 comprises 13 residues. DNA of the CDR3: TGCAGCGCCGCCGCGGGTATCTACTATGGCTACACCTTC. Translation: CSAAAGIYYGYTF.

V usage is TRBV4-3 and J usage is TRBJ2-1; D remains ambiguous. V dropped 0 bases and J dropped 9 bases, with 9 bases sitting between them. Germline CDR1 is LGHNA and CDR2 is YSLEER. The CDR3 is 13 residues long. CDR3 in amino acids: CASSQDNIGEQFF. The CDR3 coding sequence is TGCGCCAGCAGCCAAGATAATATCGGTGAGCAGTTCTTC.

The rearrangement joins TRBV3-1 (or the pseudogene TRBV3-2) to TRBJ2-1; no firm D call. This CDR3 comprises 13 residues. Trimming stripped 0 bases from V and 8 bases from J, with 8 bases between. Germline V gene data show CDR1 as LGHDT and CDR2 as YNNKEL (reference sequence). In DNA, the CDR3 is TGTGCCAGCAGCCAAGATATCCTATATGAGCAGTTCTTC. Translation gives CASSQDILYEQFF.